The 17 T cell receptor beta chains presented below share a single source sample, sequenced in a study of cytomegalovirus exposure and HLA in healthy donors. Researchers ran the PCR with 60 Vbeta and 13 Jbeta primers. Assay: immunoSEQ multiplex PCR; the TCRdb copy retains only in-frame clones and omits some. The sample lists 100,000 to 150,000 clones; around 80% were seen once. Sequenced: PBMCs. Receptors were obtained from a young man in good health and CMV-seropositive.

The CDR3 here is CASSLAVGTDIGGYTF. The CDR3 nucleotides read TGTGCCAGCAGCTTAGCGGTAGGGACAGATATTGGTGGCTACACCTTC. The rearrangement uses TRBV7-2 and TRBJ1-2; TRBD1 matches at 7 bases. J lost 7 bases, V lost 0 bases, and 11 bases had no gene match. The CDR3 is 16 residues long. Germline CDR1 and CDR2: SGHTA and FQGNSA.

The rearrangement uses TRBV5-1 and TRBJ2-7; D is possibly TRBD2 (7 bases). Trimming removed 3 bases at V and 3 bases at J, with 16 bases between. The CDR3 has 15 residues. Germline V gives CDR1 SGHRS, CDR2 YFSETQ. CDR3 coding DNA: TGCGCCAGCAGCTCCCAGAAGGGAGGGGGCTACGAGCAGTACTTC. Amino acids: CASSSQKGGGYEQYF. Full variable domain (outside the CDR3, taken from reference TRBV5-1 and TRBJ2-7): KAGVTQTPRYLIKTRGQQVTLSCSPISGHRSVSWYQQTPGQGLQFLFEYFSETQRNKGNFPGRFSGRQFSNSRSEMNVSTLELGDSALYLCASSSQKGGGYEQYFGPGTRLTVT.

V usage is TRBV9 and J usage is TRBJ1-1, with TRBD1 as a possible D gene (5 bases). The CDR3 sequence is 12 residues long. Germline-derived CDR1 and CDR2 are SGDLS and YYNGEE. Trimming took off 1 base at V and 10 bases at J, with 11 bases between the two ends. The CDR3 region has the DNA TGTGCCAGCAGCGTATTGGGGGGTAGAGCTTTCTTT. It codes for CASSVLGGRAFF.

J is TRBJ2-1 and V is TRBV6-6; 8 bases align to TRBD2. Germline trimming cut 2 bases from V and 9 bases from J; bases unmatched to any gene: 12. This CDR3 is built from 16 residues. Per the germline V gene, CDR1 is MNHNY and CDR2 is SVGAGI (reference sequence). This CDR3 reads CASSYPAGTREFEQFF. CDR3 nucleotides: TGTGCCAGCAGTTACCCGGCCGGGACTAGGGAATTTGAGCAGTTCTTC.

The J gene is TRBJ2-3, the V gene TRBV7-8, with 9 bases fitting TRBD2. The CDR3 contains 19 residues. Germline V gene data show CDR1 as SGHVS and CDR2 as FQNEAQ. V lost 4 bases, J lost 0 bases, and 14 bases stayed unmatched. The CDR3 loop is CASSSFAAGGPPSTDTQYF. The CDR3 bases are TGTGCCAGCAGCTCTTTCGCGGCGGGAGGGCCTCCCAGCACAGATACGCAGTATTTT.

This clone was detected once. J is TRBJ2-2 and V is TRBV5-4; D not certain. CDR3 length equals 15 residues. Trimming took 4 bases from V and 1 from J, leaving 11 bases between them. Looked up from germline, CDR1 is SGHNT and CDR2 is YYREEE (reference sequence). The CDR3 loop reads CASSPRGLNTGELFF. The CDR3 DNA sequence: TGTGCCAGCAGCCCTCGAGGATTGAACACCGGGGAGCTGTTTTTT.

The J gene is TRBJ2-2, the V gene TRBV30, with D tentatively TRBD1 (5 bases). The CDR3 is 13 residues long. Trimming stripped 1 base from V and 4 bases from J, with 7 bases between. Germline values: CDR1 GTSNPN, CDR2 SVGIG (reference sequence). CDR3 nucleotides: TGTGCCTGGAGTGCTAGGGGCACCGGGGAGCTGTTTTTT. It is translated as CAWSARGTGELFF.

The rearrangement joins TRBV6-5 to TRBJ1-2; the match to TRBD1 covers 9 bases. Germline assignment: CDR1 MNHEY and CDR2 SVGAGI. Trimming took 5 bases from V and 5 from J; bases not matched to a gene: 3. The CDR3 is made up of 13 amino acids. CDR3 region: CASSDGTGYGYTF. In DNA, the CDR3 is TGTGCCAGCAGTGATGGGACAGGGTATGGCTACACCTTC.

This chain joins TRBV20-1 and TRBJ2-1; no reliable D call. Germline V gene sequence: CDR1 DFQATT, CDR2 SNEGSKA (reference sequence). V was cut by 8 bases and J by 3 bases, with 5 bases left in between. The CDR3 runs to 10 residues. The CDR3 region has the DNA TGCAGTTCCTACTACAATGAGCAGTTCTTC. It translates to CSSYYNEQFF.

The DNA for the CDR3 is TGTGCCAGCAGTGAGTCTAGCGGGAGGGTAAATGAGCAGTTCTTC. Its protein is CASSESSGRVNEQFF. This chain links TRBV2 with TRBJ2-1; the match to TRBD2 covers 12 bases. J was trimmed by 7 bases and V by 3 bases; bases with no gene match: 4. Germline CDR1 is SNHLY and CDR2 is FYNNEI. The CDR3 contains 15 residues.

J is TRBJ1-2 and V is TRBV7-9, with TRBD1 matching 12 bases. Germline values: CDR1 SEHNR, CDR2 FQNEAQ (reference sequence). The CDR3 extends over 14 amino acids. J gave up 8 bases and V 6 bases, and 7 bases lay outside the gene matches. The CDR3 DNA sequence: TGTGCCAGCAGTTCGGGACAGGGGGCTGAGGGCTACACCTTC. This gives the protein CASSSGQGAEGYTF.

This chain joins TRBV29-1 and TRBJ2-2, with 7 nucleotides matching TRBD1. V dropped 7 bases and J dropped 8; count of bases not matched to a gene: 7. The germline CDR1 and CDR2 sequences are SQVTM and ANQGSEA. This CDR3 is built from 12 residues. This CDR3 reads CSATQGPGELFF. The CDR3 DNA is TGCAGCGCTACACAGGGGCCAGGGGAGCTGTTTTTT.

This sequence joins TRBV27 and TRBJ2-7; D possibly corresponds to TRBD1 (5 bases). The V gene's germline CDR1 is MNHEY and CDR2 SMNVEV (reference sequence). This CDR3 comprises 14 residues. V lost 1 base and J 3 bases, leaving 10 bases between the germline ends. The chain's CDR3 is CASSLYPGRYEQYF. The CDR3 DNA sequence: TGTGCCAGCAGTTTATATCCAGGGCGCTACGAGCAGTACTTC.

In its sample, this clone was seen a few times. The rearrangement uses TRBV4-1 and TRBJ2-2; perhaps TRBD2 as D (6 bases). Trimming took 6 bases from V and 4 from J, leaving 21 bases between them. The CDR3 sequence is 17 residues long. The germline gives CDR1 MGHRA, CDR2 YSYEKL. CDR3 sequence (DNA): TGCGCCAGCAGGGATATGGGACTCTCGATGTTCACCGGGGAGCTGTTTTTT. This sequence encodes CASRDMGLSMFTGELFF.

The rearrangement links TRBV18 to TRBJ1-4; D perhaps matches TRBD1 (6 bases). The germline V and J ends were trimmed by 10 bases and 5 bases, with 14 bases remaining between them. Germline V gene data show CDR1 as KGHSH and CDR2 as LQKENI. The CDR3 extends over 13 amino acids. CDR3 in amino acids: CATSRGQNEKLFF. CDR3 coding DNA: TGTGCCACCAGCCGCGGACAGAATGAAAAACTGTTTTTT. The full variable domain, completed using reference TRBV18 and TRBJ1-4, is NAGVMQNPRHLVRRRGQEARLRCSPMKGHSHVYWYRQLPEEGLKFMVYLQKENIIDESGMPKERFSAEFPKEGPSILRIQQVVRGDSAAYFCATSRGQNEKLFFGSGTQLSVL.

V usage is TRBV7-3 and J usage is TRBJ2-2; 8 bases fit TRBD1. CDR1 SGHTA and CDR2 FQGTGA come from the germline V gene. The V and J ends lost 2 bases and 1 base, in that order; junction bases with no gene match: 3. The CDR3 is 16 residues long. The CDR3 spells CASSLWGTGNTGELFF. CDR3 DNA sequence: TGTGCCAGCAGCTTATGGGGGACAGGGAACACCGGGGAGCTGTTTTTT.

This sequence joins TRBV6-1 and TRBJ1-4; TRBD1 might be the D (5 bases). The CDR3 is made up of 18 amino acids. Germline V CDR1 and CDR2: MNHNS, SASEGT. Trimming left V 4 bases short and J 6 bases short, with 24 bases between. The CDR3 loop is CASSVNRPESLKYEKLFF. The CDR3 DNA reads TGTGCCAGCAGTGTCAACAGGCCCGAGTCCCTTAAGTATGAAAAACTGTTTTTT.